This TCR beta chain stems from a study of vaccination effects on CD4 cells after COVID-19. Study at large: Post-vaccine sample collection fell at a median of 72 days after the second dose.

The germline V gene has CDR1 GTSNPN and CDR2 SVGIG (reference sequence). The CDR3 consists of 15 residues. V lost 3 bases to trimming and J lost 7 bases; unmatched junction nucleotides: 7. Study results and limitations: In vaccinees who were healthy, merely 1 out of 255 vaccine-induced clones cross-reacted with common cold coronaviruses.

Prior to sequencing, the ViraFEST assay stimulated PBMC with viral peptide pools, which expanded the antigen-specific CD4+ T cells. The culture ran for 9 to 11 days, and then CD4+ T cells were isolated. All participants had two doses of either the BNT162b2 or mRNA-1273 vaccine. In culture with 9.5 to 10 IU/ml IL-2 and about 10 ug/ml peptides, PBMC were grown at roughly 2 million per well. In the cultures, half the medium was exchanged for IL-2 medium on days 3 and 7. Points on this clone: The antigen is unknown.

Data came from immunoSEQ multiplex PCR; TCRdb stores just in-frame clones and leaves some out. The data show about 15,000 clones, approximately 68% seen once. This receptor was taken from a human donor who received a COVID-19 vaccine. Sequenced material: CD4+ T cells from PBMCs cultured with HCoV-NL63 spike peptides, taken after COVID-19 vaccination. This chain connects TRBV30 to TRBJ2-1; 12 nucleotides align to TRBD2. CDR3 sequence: CAWRPLAGGLNEQFF. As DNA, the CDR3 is TGTGCCTGGAGGCCACTAGCGGGAGGTTTAAATGAGCAGTTCTTC.